This T cell receptor beta chain was identified during a study of blood T cell repertoires in COVID-19. Across the study: The United States, Italy and Spain supplied acute and convalescent COVID-19 samples. T cells, B-cell-depleted T cells, or PBMCs supplied cDNA or gDNA.

Study processing details: Nucleated cell number was recorded as an estimate derived from reference gene primer amplification. Sequenced by immunoSEQ multiplex PCR; TCRdb stores in-frame clones only, minus some. V and J calls and clone size are as listed in that table; D and trimming were resolved from the DNA. This table has about 73,000 clones, roughly four fifths appearing once. Germline V gene data show CDR1 as SEHNR and CDR2 as FQNEAQ (reference sequence). V was pared by 3 bases and J by 7 bases, with 2 bases of the junction left unmatched. This CDR3 contains 13 residues. Specimen: peripheral blood. J is TRBJ1-4 and V is TRBV7-9, with TRBD1 matching 7 bases. The source is a woman aged 60 to 75 with acute or convalescent COVID-19. The CDR3 reads CASSLNRGEKLFF. CDR3 nucleotide sequence: TGTGCCAGCAGCTTGAACAGGGGTGAAAAACTGTTTTTT. Using reference TRBV7-9 and TRBJ1-4 for the parts outside the CDR3, the full variable domain is DTGVSQNPRHKITKRGQNVTFRCDPISEHNRLYWYRQTLGQGPEFLTYFQNEAQLEKSRLLSDRFSAERPKGSFSTLEIQRTEQGDSAMYLCASSLNRGEKLFFGSGTQLSVL.